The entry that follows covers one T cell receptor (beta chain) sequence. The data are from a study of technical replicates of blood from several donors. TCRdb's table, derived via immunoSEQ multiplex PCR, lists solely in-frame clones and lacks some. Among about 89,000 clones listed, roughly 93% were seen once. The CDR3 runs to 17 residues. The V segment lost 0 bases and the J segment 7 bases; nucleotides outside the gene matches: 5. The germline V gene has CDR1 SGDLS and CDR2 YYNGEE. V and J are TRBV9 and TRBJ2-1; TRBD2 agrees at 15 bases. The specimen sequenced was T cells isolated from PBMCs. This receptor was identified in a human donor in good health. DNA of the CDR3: TGTGCCAGCAGCGTAGGGACTAGCGGGGGGGCCCAGAATGAGCAGTTCTTC. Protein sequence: CASSVGTSGGAQNEQFF.